This T cell receptor (beta chain) comes out of a study of blood T cells in healthy people across ages. Each sample yielded at least 6 micrograms of PBMC total RNA. Concerning this clonotype itself: As yet, its antigen is unknown.

General observations from the study: Older age coincided with a roughly linear decline in TCR beta diversity per million T cells. Compared with aged donors, long-lived donors showed fewer expanded clones, suggesting selection.

Primed by a sample-barcoded 5' primer and a J-beta primer mix, a second PCR proceeded for 7 to 11 cycles. Each cDNA molecule received a tag from a template-switch adaptor that had 12 random nucleotides. MiXCR was run by TCRdb on the 5' RACE reads, yielding one entry per CDR3 protein. The data hold 1.2 million to 1.5 million distinct CDR3 sequences, with 42% observed a single time. The CDR3 covers 14 residues. V lost 6 bases, J lost 1 base, and 15 bases lay in between. The germline gives CDR1 DFQATT, CDR2 SNEGSKA (reference sequence). Sample: blood. This TCR was recovered from a woman between 18 and 29 years old in good health. The J gene is TRBJ1-1, the V gene TRBV20-1; D may be TRBD1 (6 bases). The CDR3: CSARRGGPNTEAFF. The CDR3 nucleotides are TGCAGTGCCAGAAGGGGGGGACCGAACACTGAAGCTTTCTTT.